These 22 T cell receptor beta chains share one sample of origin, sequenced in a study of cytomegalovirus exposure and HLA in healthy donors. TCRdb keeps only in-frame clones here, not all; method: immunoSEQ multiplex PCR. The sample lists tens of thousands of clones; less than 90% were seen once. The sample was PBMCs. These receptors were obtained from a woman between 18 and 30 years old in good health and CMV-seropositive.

DNA of the CDR3: TGTGCCAGCAGGGCCACAGGGCTCCTAAATCAGCCCCAGCATTTT. It yields the protein CASRATGLLNQPQHF. J is TRBJ1-5 and V is TRBV2; tentative D call: TRBD1 (6 bases). Trimming left V 6 bases short and J 4 bases short, with 16 bases between. CDR3 length: 15 residues. In germline, CDR1 is SNHLY, CDR2 FYNNEI.

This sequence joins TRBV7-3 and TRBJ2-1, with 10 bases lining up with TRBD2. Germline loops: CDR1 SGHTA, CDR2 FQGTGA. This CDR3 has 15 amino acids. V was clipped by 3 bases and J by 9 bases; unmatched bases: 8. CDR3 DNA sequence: TGTGCCAGCAGCTTGAGAGCGGGGGGGCCCAGTGAGCAGTTCTTC. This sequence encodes CASSLRAGGPSEQFF.

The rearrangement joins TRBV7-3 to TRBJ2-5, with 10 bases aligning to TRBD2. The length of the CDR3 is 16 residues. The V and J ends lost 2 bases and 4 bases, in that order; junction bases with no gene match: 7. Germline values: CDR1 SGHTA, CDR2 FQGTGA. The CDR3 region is CASSLWSGGAGETQYF. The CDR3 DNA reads TGTGCCAGCAGCTTATGGAGCGGGGGGGCCGGAGAGACCCAGTACTTC.

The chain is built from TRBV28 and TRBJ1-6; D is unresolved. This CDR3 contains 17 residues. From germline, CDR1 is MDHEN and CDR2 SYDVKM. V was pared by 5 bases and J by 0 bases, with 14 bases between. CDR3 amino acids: CASSRSRESSYNSPLHF. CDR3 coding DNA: TGTGCCAGCAGTAGATCGAGGGAGAGCTCCTATAATTCACCCCTCCACTTT. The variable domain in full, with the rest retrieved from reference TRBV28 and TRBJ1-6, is DVKVTQSSRYLVKRTGEKVFLECVQDMDHENMFWYRQDPGLGLRLIYFSYDVKMKEKGDIPEGYSVSREKKERFSLILESASTNQTSMYLCASSRSRESSYNSPLHFGNGTRLTVT.

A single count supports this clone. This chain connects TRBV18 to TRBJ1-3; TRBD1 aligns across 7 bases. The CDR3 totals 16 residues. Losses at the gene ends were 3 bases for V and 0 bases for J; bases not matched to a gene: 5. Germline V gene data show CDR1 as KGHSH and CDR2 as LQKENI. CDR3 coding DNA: TGTGCCAGCTCACCCGGACAGGTCAGCTCTGGAAACACCATATATTTT. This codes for CASSPGQVSSGNTIYF.

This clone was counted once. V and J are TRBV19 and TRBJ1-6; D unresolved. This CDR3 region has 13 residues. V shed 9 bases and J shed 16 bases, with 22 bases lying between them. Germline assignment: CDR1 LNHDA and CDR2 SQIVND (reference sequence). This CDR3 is CASEGSSVSRLHF. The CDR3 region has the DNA TGTGCCAGCGAGGGTTCCTCTGTCTCTAGGCTCCACTTT.

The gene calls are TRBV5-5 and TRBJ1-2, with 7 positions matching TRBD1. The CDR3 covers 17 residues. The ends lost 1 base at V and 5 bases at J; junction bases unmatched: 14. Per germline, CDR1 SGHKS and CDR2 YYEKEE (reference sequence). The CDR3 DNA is TGTGCCAGCAGCTTGCGAGGGGGCAGGGCGGAAGGGTATGGCTACACCTTC. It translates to CASSLRGGRAEGYGYTF.

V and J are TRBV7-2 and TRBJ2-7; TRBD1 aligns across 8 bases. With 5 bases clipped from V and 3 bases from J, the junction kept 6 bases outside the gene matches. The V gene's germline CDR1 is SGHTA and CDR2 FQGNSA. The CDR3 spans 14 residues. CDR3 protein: CASSKGTGNYEQYF. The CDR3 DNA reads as TGTGCCAGCAGCAAAGGGACAGGTAACTACGAGCAGTACTTC.

The CDR3 region is CASSAQPGGLLTDNEQFF. CDR3 nucleotide sequence: TGTGCCAGCAGCGCCCAACCGGGGGGCCTCCTAACCGACAATGAGCAGTTCTTC. V and J are TRBV9 and TRBJ2-1, with D possibly TRBD2 on 7 matching bases. The germline gives CDR1 SGDLS, CDR2 YYNGEE. This CDR3 comprises 18 residues. Trimming shortened V by 3 bases and J by 5 bases, and 24 bases separated the two germline ends.

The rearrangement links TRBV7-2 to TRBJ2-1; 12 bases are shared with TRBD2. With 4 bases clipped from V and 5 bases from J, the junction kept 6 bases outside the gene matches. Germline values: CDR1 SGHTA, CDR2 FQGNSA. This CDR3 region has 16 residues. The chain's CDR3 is CASSSTSGGTNNEQFF. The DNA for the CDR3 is TGTGCCAGCAGCTCAACTAGCGGGGGGACGAACAATGAGCAGTTCTTC.

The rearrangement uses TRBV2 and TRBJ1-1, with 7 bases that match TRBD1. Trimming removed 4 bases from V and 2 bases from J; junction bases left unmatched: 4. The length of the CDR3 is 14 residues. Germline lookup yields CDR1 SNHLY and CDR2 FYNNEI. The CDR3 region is CASSAQGFNTEAFF. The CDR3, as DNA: TGTGCCAGCAGTGCACAGGGGTTCAACACTGAAGCTTTCTTT.

This CDR3 is CASSPGTLRSYEQYF. CDR3 sequence (DNA): TGTGCCAGCAGCCCGGGGACTCTTCGATCCTACGAGCAGTACTTC. This rearrangement joins TRBV11-2 to TRBJ2-7, with D maybe TRBD2 (6 bases). The germline V and J ends were trimmed by 5 bases and 1 base, with 15 bases remaining between them. CDR1 is SGHAT, CDR2 FQNNGV, per germline. This CDR3 has 15 amino acids.

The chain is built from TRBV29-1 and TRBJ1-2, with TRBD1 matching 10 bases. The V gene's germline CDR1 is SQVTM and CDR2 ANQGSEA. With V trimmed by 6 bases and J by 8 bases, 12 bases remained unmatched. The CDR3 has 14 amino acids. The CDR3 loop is CSVGRQGASKGYTF. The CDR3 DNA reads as TGCAGCGTCGGTAGACAGGGGGCGTCAAAGGGCTACACCTTC.

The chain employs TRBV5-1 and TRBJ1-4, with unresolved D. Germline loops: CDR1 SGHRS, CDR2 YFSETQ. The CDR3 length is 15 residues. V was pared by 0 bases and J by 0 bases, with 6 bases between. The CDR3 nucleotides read TGCGCCAGCAGCTTGGTAGCCTCAACTAATGAAAAACTGTTTTTT. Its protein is CASSLVASTNEKLFF.

CDR3 amino acids: CASSDTVSDQETQYF. CDR3 bases: TGCGCCAGCAGTGATACAGTCTCCGACCAAGAGACCCAGTACTTC. The chain recombines TRBV10-1 with TRBJ2-5; D not certain. The CDR3 runs to 15 residues. The V end was cut by 3 bases, the J end by 0 bases, with 11 bases between. Germline V gene lookup returns CDR1 WNHNN and CDR2 SYGVQD (reference sequence).

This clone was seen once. The CDR3 is CASSSQGAATNEKLFF. The CDR3, as DNA: TGTGCCAGTAGTTCGCAGGGGGCAGCGACTAATGAAAAACTGTTTTTT. The rearrangement links TRBV19 to TRBJ1-4; 8 bases fit TRBD1. Germline trimming cut 5 bases from V and 2 bases from J; bases unmatched to any gene: 7. The CDR3 length is 16 residues. CDR1 LNHDA and CDR2 SQIVND come from the germline V gene (reference sequence).

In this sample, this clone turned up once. The CDR3 here is CASSWGQGDTEAFF. Written as DNA, the CDR3 is TGTGCCAGCAGTTGGGGACAGGGGGACACTGAAGCTTTCTTT. The chain combines TRBV6-5 with TRBJ1-1; 11 nucleotides line up with TRBD1. The trim removed 4 bases at V and 3 bases at J, leaving 1 base unmatched. CDR1 is MNHEY, CDR2 SVGAGI, per germline. The CDR3 runs to 14 residues.

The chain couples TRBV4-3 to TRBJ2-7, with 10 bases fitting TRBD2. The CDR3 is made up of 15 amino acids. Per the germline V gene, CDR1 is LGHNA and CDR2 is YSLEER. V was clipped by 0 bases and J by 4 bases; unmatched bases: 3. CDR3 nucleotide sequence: TGCGCCAGCAGCCAAGATTTACTAGCGGGGTACGAGCAGTACTTC. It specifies CASSQDLLAGYEQYF.

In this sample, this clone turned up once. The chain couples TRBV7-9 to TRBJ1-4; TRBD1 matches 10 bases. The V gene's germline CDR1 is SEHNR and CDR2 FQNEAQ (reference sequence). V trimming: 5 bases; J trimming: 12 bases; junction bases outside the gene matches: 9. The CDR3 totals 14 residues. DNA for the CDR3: TGTGCCAGCAGCGGGGGACAGGGGACGTGGGAACTGTTTTTT. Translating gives CASSGGQGTWELFF.

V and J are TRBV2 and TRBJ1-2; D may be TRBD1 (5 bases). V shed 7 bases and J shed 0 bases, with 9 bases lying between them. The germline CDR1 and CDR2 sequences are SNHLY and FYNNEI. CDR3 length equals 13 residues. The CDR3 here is CASIIGANYGYTF. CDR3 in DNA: TGTGCCAGCATCATAGGGGCTAACTATGGCTACACCTTC.

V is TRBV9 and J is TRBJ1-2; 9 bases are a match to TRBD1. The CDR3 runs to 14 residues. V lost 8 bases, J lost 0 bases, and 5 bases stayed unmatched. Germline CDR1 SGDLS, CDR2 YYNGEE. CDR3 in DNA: TGTGCCAGACTGACAGGGGGACCTAACTATGGCTACACCTTC. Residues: CARLTGGPNYGYTF.

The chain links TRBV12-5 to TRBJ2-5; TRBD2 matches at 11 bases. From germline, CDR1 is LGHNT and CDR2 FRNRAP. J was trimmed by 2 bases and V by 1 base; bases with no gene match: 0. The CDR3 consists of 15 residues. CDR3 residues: CASGLGLAGQETQYF. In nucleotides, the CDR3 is TGTGCTAGTGGTTTGGGACTAGCGGGGCAAGAGACCCAGTACTTC.